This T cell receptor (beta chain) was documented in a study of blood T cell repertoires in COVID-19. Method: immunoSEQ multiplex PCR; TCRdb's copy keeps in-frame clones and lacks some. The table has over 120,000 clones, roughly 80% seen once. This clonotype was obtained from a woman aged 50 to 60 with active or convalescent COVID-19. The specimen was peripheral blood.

CDR3 amino acids: CASSHPGQGTYEQYF. The CDR3 region has the DNA TGTGCCAGCAGCCATCCGGGACAGGGCACCTACGAGCAGTACTTC. The chain recombines TRBV28 with TRBJ2-7; 9 nucleotides align to TRBD1. Looked up from germline, CDR1 is MDHEN and CDR2 is SYDVKM. CDR3 length: 15 amino acids. The V gene end was trimmed by 6 bases and the J gene end by 2 bases; junction bases not matched to a gene: 8. Full variable domain (outside the CDR3, taken from reference TRBV28 and TRBJ2-7): DVKVTQSSRYLVKRTGEKVFLECVQDMDHENMFWYRQDPGLGLRLIYFSYDVKMKEKGDIPEGYSVSREKKERFSLILESASTNQTSMYLCASSHPGQGTYEQYFGPGTRLTVT.